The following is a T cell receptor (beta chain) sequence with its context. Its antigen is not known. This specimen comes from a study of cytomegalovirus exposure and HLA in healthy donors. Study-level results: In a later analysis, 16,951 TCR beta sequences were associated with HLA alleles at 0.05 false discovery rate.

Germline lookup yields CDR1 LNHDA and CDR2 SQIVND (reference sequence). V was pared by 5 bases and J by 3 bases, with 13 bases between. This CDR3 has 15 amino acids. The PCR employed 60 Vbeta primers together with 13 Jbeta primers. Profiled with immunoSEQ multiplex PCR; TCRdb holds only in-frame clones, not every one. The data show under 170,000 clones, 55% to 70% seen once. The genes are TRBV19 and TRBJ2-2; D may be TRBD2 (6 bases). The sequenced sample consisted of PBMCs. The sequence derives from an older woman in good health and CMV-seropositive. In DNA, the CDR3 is TGTGCCAGTAGTGCAGTAGCGGTTTACACCGGGGAGCTGTTTTTT. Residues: CASSAVAVYTGELFF.